Shown below are 32 T cell receptor beta chains from a single sample sequenced in a study of blood T cell repertoires in COVID-19. Assay: immunoSEQ multiplex PCR; the TCRdb copy retains only in-frame clones and omits some. Seen here are over 85,000 clones, around 88% observed once, and the top ten hold 6.5% to 9.5%. The source material was peripheral blood. The origin of the receptors is a woman aged 70-85 years with acute or convalescent COVID-19.

The V and J genes are TRBV11-2 and TRBJ1-4; TRBD1 might be the D (5 bases). The V and J ends lost 2 bases and 6 bases respectively, with 13 bases between them. This CDR3 has 15 amino acids. Germline V lookup: CDR1 SGHAT, CDR2 FQNNGV. The CDR3 is CASSLMWGGDEKLFF. The CDR3 nucleotides are TGTGCCAGCAGCTTAATGTGGGGCGGGGATGAAAAACTGTTTTTT.

V is TRBV5-6 and J is TRBJ1-1; no reliable D call. Germline values: CDR1 SGHDT, CDR2 YYEEEE. The germline V and J ends were trimmed by 4 bases and 0 bases, with 7 bases remaining between them. The CDR3 has 13 amino acids. The CDR3 is CASSLAVNTEAFF. In nucleotides, the CDR3 is TGTGCCAGCAGCCTAGCAGTGAACACTGAAGCTTTCTTT.

This clone has a single count. The V gene is TRBV19, the J gene TRBJ1-2, with a weak D call TRBD1 (6 bases). CDR3 length: 14 residues. V lost 5 bases and J 3 bases, leaving 13 bases between the germline ends. Germline loops: CDR1 LNHDA, CDR2 SQIVND (reference sequence). The CDR3 region is CASSSQGKDYGYTF. CDR3 DNA sequence: TGTGCCAGTAGTTCACAGGGAAAGGACTATGGCTACACCTTC.

V usage is TRBV2 and J usage is TRBJ2-6; TRBD1 matches at 8 bases. This CDR3 spans 15 amino acids. V was clipped by 9 bases and J by 4 bases; unmatched bases: 8. Germline assignment: CDR1 SNHLY and CDR2 FYNNEI. The CDR3 sequence: CASLGTGSGANVLTF. DNA of the CDR3: TGTGCCAGTCTGGGGACAGGCAGCGGGGCCAACGTCCTGACTTTC. The complete variable domain, with remaining parts taken from reference TRBV2 and TRBJ2-6, reads EPEVTQTPSHQVTQMGQEVILRCVPISNHLYFYWYRQILGQKVEFLVSFYNNEISEKSEIFDDQFSVERPDGSNFTLKIRSTKLEDSAMYFCASLGTGSGANVLTFGAGSRLTVL.

The chain employs TRBV6-6 and TRBJ2-2; the D gene is possibly TRBD2 (5 bases). The length of the CDR3 is 13 residues. The V gene's germline CDR1 is MNHNY and CDR2 SVGAGI (reference sequence). V was cut by 11 bases and J by 0 bases, with 10 bases left in between. CDR3 loop: CAGRGPNTGELFF. In DNA form, the CDR3 reads TGTGCCGGACGAGGGCCGAACACCGGGGAGCTGTTTTTT.

For the CDR3, the DNA is TGTGCCAGCAGCTTCGGGACACTAACTAACTATGGCTACACCTTC. Its protein is CASSFGTLTNYGYTF. The chain recombines TRBV5-4 with TRBJ1-2; TRBD1 might be the D (6 bases). The CDR3 is 15 residues long. In germline, CDR1 is SGHNT, CDR2 YYREEE (reference sequence). The V gene lost 2 bases and the J gene lost 0 bases, with 11 bases spanning the gap.

The chain links TRBV30 to TRBJ2-7; 7 bases match TRBD1. The CDR3 is made up of 15 amino acids. Germline CDR1 reads GTSNPN; CDR2 reads SVGIG (reference sequence). The J segment lost 4 bases and the V segment lost 1 base, leaving 10 bases of the junction unmatched. The CDR3 sequence is CAWSAPRQGFYEQYF. The CDR3, as DNA: TGTGCCTGGAGTGCACCACGACAGGGTTTTTACGAGCAGTACTTC.

The V and J genes are TRBV7-3 and TRBJ1-5; 7 bases are a match to TRBD1. CDR3 length: 13 amino acids. V was pared by 3 bases and J by 7 bases, with 3 bases of the junction left unmatched. Germline V gene sequence: CDR1 SGHTA, CDR2 FQGTGA. CDR3 residues: CASSFDREQPQHF. The CDR3 nucleotides read TGTGCCAGCAGCTTTGACAGGGAACAGCCCCAGCATTTT.

This clone showed up just a few times. The chain couples TRBV5-6 to TRBJ1-2, with 10 bases that match TRBD1. The germline V gene has CDR1 SGHDT and CDR2 YYEEEE. CDR3 length: 15 residues. The trim removed 2 bases at V and 7 bases at J, leaving 8 bases unmatched. DNA of the CDR3: TGTGCCAGCAGCTTCACGGACCGGGACAGGGGTGGCTACACCTTC. Translating it yields CASSFTDRDRGGYTF. Supplemented by reference TRBV5-6 and TRBJ1-2, the full variable domain reads DAGVTQSPTHLIKTRGQQVTLRCSPKSGHDTVSWYQQALGQGPQFIFQYYEEEERQRGNFPDRFSGHQFPNYSSELNVNALLLGDSALYLCASSFTDRDRGGYTFGSGTRLTVV.

The J gene is TRBJ1-2, the V gene TRBV9; D is uncertain. Germline V gives CDR1 SGDLS, CDR2 YYNGEE. Trimming took 7 bases from V and 2 from J, leaving 6 bases between them. There are 11 residues in the CDR3. CDR3 coding DNA: TGTGCCAGCGGGCAGAACTATGGCTACACCTTC. As protein: CASGQNYGYTF.

The chain joins TRBV27 to TRBJ2-1, with TRBD2 as a possible D gene (5 bases). CDR3 length equals 13 residues. Germline V lookup: CDR1 MNHEY, CDR2 SMNVEV (reference sequence). Trimming cost V 4 bases and J 8 bases, with 12 bases left between them. CDR3 coding DNA: TGTGCCAGCAGTTCGCCTAGCTCCTATGAGCAGTTCTTC. Protein: CASSSPSSYEQFF.

Only one count was recorded for this clone. This sequence joins TRBV2 and TRBJ1-1; D is uncertain. Per germline, CDR1 SNHLY and CDR2 FYNNEI. Deletions cut 7 bases from V and 0 bases from J, with 9 bases between. This CDR3 contains 13 residues. CDR3 nucleotide sequence: TGTGCCAGCATAGTCGATCTGAACACTGAAGCTTTCTTT. Its protein product is CASIVDLNTEAFF.

This clone was seen a single time. The V gene is TRBV27, the J gene TRBJ2-2; D remains unclear. The germline CDR1 and CDR2 sequences are MNHEY and SMNVEV (reference sequence). The CDR3 consists of 14 residues. Trimming left V 3 bases short and J 4 bases short, with 9 bases between. The CDR3: CASSFVGRTGELFF. CDR3 in DNA: TGTGCCAGCAGTTTTGTGGGCCGCACCGGGGAGCTGTTTTTT.

This chain uses TRBV5-1 with TRBJ2-7; 7 bases fit TRBD1. This CDR3 is 15 amino acids long. Germline V gene sequence: CDR1 SGHRS, CDR2 YFSETQ. Trimming took 0 bases from V and 4 from J; bases not matched to a gene: 7. The CDR3, as DNA: TGCGCCAGCAGCTTGGCTACAGGGGATCTTTACGAGCAGTACTTC. This encodes CASSLATGDLYEQYF. Variable domain in full (rest from reference TRBV5-1 and TRBJ2-7): KAGVTQTPRYLIKTRGQQVTLSCSPISGHRSVSWYQQTPGQGLQFLFEYFSETQRNKGNFPGRFSGRQFSNSRSEMNVSTLELGDSALYLCASSLATGDLYEQYFGPGTRLTVT.

CDR3 amino acids: CASSSGQGLGAFF. The CDR3 region has the DNA TGTGCCAGCAGTTCTGGACAGGGGTTAGGAGCTTTCTTT. The rearrangement links TRBV27 to TRBJ1-1; TRBD1 matches 9 bases. The CDR3 has 13 residues. V gave up 4 bases and J gave up 10 bases; unmatched junction bases: 7. The germline V gene encodes CDR1 MNHEY and CDR2 SMNVEV (reference sequence).

This chain connects TRBV6-5 to TRBJ2-7; 7 nucleotides agree with TRBD1. CDR1 is MNHEY and CDR2 is SVGAGI in the germline V gene. The V and J ends lost 7 bases and 4 bases, in that order; junction bases with no gene match: 7. The CDR3 is 13 residues long. The chain's CDR3 is CASTPGQQYEQYF. In DNA form, the CDR3 reads TGTGCCAGCACACCGGGACAGCAATACGAGCAGTACTTC.

The CDR3 bases are TGTGCCAGCAGCCCCCAAAGAAGACAGGGGCTAAATCAGCCCCAGCATTTT. Translation gives CASSPQRRQGLNQPQHF. J is TRBJ1-5 and V is TRBV21-1; the DNA was not compared with TRBD1, the D call given in the table. TRBV21-1 corresponds to a pseudogene. This CDR3 comprises 17 residues.

The chain couples TRBV4-1 to TRBJ1-5, with 7 nucleotides matching TRBD1. V was clipped by 1 base and J by 1 base; unmatched bases: 10. Germline V gene sequence: CDR1 MGHRA, CDR2 YSYEKL. CDR3 length: 18 amino acids. This chain's CDR3 is CASSQGRFVGQSNQPQHF. The CDR3 nucleotides read TGCGCCAGCAGCCAAGGCCGTTTTGTGGGACAGAGCAATCAGCCCCAGCATTTT.

The chain carries TRBV9 and TRBJ2-1, with a possible D match to TRBD2 (6 bases). The CDR3 extends over 14 amino acids. Germline V gene lookup returns CDR1 SGDLS and CDR2 YYNGEE. Trimming shortened V by 2 bases and J by 2 bases, and 8 bases separated the two germline ends. CDR3 coding DNA: TGTGCCAGCAGCGTTGCGGGGACCTACAATGAGCAGTTCTTC. Its translation is CASSVAGTYNEQFF. The complete variable domain, with remaining parts taken from reference TRBV9 and TRBJ2-1, reads DSGVTQTPKHLITATGQRVTLRCSPRSGDLSVYWYQQSLDQGLQFLIQYYNGEERAKGNILERFSAQQFPDLHSELNLSSLELGDSALYFCASSVAGTYNEQFFGPGTRLTVL.

V and J are TRBV10-3 and TRBJ2-1, with 10 bases that match TRBD2. The CDR3 has 15 residues. Per the germline V gene, CDR1 is ENHRY and CDR2 is SYGVKD. V was clipped by 3 bases and J by 4 bases; unmatched bases: 3. This CDR3 reads CAISETSGIYNEQFF. In DNA form, the CDR3 reads TGTGCCATCAGTGAAACTAGCGGGATTTACAATGAGCAGTTCTTC.

CDR3 loop: CASSLRGRGGLYNEQFF. The CDR3 DNA reads as TGTGCCAGCAGCTTAAGGGGGCGGGGAGGATTATACAATGAGCAGTTCTTC. This chain connects TRBV7-6 to TRBJ2-1; perhaps TRBD1 as D (7 bases). Trimming shortened V by 2 bases and J by 4 bases, and 18 bases separated the two germline ends. This CDR3 comprises 17 residues. Germline V gives CDR1 SGHVS, CDR2 FNYEAQ.

This sequence joins TRBV6-5 and TRBJ1-2, with 7 bases that match TRBD1. CDR3 length: 15 amino acids. Per germline, CDR1 MNHEY and CDR2 SVGAGI. V trimming: 9 bases; J trimming: 2 bases; junction bases outside the gene matches: 12. The CDR3 sequence: CASRLGGVGNYGYTF. In nucleotides, the CDR3 is TGTGCCAGTCGTTTAGGGGGCGTCGGGAACTATGGCTACACCTTC.

V is TRBV2 and J is TRBJ2-7, with D tentatively TRBD1 (6 bases). Germline V gene lookup returns CDR1 SNHLY and CDR2 FYNNEI. There are 14 residues in the CDR3. V was cut by 3 bases and J by 6 bases, with 15 bases left in between. The CDR3 coding sequence is TGTGCCAGCAGTGACTCGAAGGGGGTTTCCGAGCAGTACTTC. As protein: CASSDSKGVSEQYF.

The chain carries TRBV4-1 and TRBJ2-7, with 12 nucleotides matching TRBD2. CDR1 MGHRA and CDR2 YSYEKL come from the germline V gene. V lost 0 bases, J lost 5 bases, and 5 bases stayed unmatched. The CDR3 loop spans 16 amino acids. CDR3 loop: CASSQERLAGVHEQYF. In nucleotides, the CDR3 is TGCGCCAGCAGCCAAGAGAGACTAGCGGGAGTCCACGAGCAGTACTTC.

The rearrangement links TRBV5-1 to TRBJ2-2, with no clear D. The germline V gene encodes CDR1 SGHRS and CDR2 YFSETQ. V was cut by 3 bases and J by 4 bases, with 13 bases left in between. The CDR3 spans 15 residues. The CDR3 DNA sequence: TGCGCCAGCAGCTACCAGACGGAGCTCACCGGGGAGCTGTTTTTT. It yields the protein CASSYQTELTGELFF.

The chain recombines TRBV2 with TRBJ1-6; D may be TRBD1 (6 bases). The germline gives CDR1 SNHLY, CDR2 FYNNEI. The CDR3 extends over 13 amino acids. V lost 9 bases, J lost 8 bases, and 14 bases lay in between. Written as DNA, the CDR3 is TGTGCCAGGATGGACAGCCAATATTCACCCCTCCACTTT. It encodes CARMDSQYSPLHF.

This clone has a handful of counts. The V call is TRBV28, the J call TRBJ1-5, with 7 nucleotides matching TRBD1. Germline CDR1 and CDR2: MDHEN and SYDVKM. V lost 8 bases and J lost 3; bases outside the gene matches: 7. This CDR3 comprises 14 residues. CDR3 region: CASVTQGNNQPQHF. As DNA, the CDR3 is TGTGCCAGCGTTACACAGGGGAACAATCAGCCCCAGCATTTT.

The gene calls are TRBV5-4 and TRBJ2-5; 7 bases are a match to TRBD2. The CDR3 spans 15 residues. The ends lost 4 bases at V and 2 bases at J; junction bases unmatched: 8. Germline CDR1 SGHNT, CDR2 YYREEE (reference sequence). CDR3 in DNA: TGTGCCAGCAGCACCTTGACTAGCCAACAAGAGACCCAGTACTTC. Protein sequence: CASSTLTSQQETQYF.

The chain employs TRBV3-1 (or the pseudogene TRBV3-2) and TRBJ1-4; TRBD1 is a possible D gene (6 bases). Germline-derived CDR1 and CDR2 are LGHDT and YNNKEL (reference sequence). CDR3 size: 14 residues. V lost 4 bases and J lost 10, with 16 bases in between. The CDR3 nucleotides are TGTGCCAGCAGCCCTGCCCTCCCCAGGGGAAAACTGTTTTTT. This gives the protein CASSPALPRGKLFF.

The CDR3 protein is CASSYATAGGEKLFF. CDR3 nucleotides: TGTGCCAGCAGTTACGCGACAGCCGGGGGGGAAAAACTGTTTTTT. The chain recombines TRBV6-5 with TRBJ1-4, with a weak D call TRBD1 (5 bases). V gave up 2 bases and J gave up 8 bases, with 15 bases separating them. This CDR3 comprises 15 residues. Germline CDR1 MNHEY, CDR2 SVGAGI.

The V gene is TRBV5-1, the J gene TRBJ1-4; TRBD1 aligns across 10 bases. Germline V gene data show CDR1 as SGHRS and CDR2 as YFSETQ. The V segment lost 0 bases and the J segment 7 bases; nucleotides outside the gene matches: 3. The length of the CDR3 is 15 residues. The CDR3 DNA reads TGCGCCAGCAGCTTGGAGGGGGACAGGGGTGAAAAACTGTTTTTT. This gives the protein CASSLEGDRGEKLFF. The variable domain in full, completed from reference TRBV5-1 and TRBJ1-4, reads KAGVTQTPRYLIKTRGQQVTLSCSPISGHRSVSWYQQTPGQGLQFLFEYFSETQRNKGNFPGRFSGRQFSNSRSEMNVSTLELGDSALYLCASSLEGDRGEKLFFGSGTQLSVL.

The rearrangement joins TRBV4-2 to TRBJ2-3; the match to TRBD2 covers 13 bases. This CDR3 spans 16 amino acids. The junction had 4 bases not matched to a gene; V was cut back by 1 base and J by 6 bases. Germline CDR1 reads LGHNA; CDR2 reads YNFKEQ. CDR3 protein: CASSQAWTSGSDTQYF. DNA for the CDR3: TGTGCCAGCAGCCAAGCTTGGACTAGCGGGAGTGATACGCAGTATTTT.